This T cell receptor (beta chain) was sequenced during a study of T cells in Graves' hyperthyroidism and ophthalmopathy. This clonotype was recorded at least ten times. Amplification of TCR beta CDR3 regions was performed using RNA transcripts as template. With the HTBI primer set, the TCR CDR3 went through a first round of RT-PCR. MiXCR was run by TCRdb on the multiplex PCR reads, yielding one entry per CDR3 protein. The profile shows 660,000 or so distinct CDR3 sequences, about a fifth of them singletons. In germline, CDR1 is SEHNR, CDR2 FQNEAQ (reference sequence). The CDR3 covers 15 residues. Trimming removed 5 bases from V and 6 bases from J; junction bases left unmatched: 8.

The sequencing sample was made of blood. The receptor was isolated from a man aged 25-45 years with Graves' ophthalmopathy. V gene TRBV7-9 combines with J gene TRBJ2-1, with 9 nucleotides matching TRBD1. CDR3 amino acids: CASSGIVQGANEQFF. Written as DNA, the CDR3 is TGTGCCAGCAGCGGGATAGTACAGGGGGCCAATGAGCAGTTCTTC. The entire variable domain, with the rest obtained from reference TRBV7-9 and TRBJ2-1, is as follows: DTGVSQNPRHKITKRGQNVTFRCDPISEHNRLYWYRQTLGQGPEFLTYFQNEAQLEKSRLLSDRFSAERPKGSFSTLEIQRTEQGDSAMYLCASSGIVQGANEQFFGPGTRLTVL.